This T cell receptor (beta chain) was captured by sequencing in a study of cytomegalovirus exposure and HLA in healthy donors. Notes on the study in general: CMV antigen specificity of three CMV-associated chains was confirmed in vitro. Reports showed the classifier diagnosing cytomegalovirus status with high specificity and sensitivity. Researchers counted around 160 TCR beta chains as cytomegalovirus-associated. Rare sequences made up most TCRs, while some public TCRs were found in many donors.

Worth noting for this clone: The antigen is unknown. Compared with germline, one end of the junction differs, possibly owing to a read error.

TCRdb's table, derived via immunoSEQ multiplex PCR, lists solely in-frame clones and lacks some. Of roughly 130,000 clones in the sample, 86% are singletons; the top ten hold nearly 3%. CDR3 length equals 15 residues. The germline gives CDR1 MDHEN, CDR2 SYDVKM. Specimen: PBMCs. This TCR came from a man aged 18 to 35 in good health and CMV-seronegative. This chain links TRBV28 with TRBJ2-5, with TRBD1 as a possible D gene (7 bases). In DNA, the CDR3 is TGTACCAGCAGTTCACAGAGCAGGGGGGAAGAGACCCAGTACTTC. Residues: CTSSSQSRGEETQYF.